The 24 T cell receptor beta chains reported below all come from one sample, sequenced in a study of cytomegalovirus exposure and HLA in healthy donors. 13 Jbeta primers and 60 Vbeta primers were used for the PCR. Assay: immunoSEQ multiplex PCR; the TCRdb copy retains only in-frame clones and omits some. The table shows under 150,000 clones, with around four fifths occurring only once. Source material: PBMCs. Every receptor here comes from a boy younger than 18 in good health and CMV-seronegative.

About this clone itself: Compared with germline, one end of the junction differs, possibly owing to a read error. The J gene is TRBJ2-7, the V gene TRBV30; no firm D call. This CDR3 region has 12 residues. The germline CDR1 and CDR2 sequences are GTSNPN and SVGIG (reference sequence). The DNA of the CDR3 is TGTGCCTGGAGCCAACCAGGTAGAGTTCTTAACTTC. It is translated as CAWSQPGRVLNF.

The table lists this clone with a count of one. This chain uses TRBV27 with TRBJ2-3, with 7 bases fitting TRBD1. The CDR3 length is 14 residues. The ends lost 3 bases at V and 6 bases at J; junction bases unmatched: 6. In germline, CDR1 is MNHEY, CDR2 SMNVEV (reference sequence). The CDR3 DNA reads as TGTGCCAGCAGTTTGACGGGACAGTTCGATACGCAGTATTTT. Translated: CASSLTGQFDTQYF.

The rearrangement joins TRBV25-1 to TRBJ2-3; 8 bases are shared with TRBD2. V lost 6 bases to trimming and J lost 4 bases; unmatched junction nucleotides: 12. The V gene's germline CDR1 is MGHDK and CDR2 SYGVNS. CDR3 length: 16 amino acids. The CDR3 protein is CASSQSRAGGADTQYF. CDR3 DNA sequence: TGTGCCAGCAGCCAGTCTAGGGCGGGAGGTGCAGATACGCAGTATTTT.

The sample holds one count of this clone. The chain has TRBV11-2 and TRBJ2-2; possibly TRBD1 for D (6 bases). Germline assignment: CDR1 SGHAT and CDR2 FQNNGV. The V gene lost 11 bases and the J gene lost 5 bases, with 18 bases spanning the gap. This CDR3 has 14 residues. The CDR3 sequence: CAHLSEGGTGELFF. Written as DNA, the CDR3 is TGTGCCCACCTTTCAGAAGGGGGAACCGGGGAGCTGTTTTTT.

V is TRBV25-1 and J is TRBJ1-1; 7 bases map to TRBD1. Germline lookup yields CDR1 MGHDK and CDR2 SYGVNS. CDR3 length: 14 residues. Unmatched junction bases numbered 3, after V lost 4 bases and J lost 1 base. The CDR3 sequence is CASSVQGGNTEAFF. CDR3 sequence (DNA): TGTGCCAGCAGTGTCCAGGGGGGGAACACTGAAGCTTTCTTT.

The chain links TRBV5-1 to TRBJ1-1; 7 bases match TRBD1. Germline V CDR1 and CDR2: SGHRS, YFSETQ. The CDR3 sequence is 16 residues long. The junction had 16 bases not matched to a gene; V was cut back by 3 bases and J by 8 bases. CDR3 region: CASSSGQVPRDEEAFF. The CDR3 region has the DNA TGCGCCAGCAGCTCCGGACAGGTTCCGCGAGACGAGGAAGCTTTCTTT.

In DNA form, the CDR3 reads TGCGCCAGCAGCCATGGCGGGGAAAATGAGCAGTTCTTC. Its translation: CASSHGGENEQFF. The chain links TRBV4-3 to TRBJ2-1, with D perhaps matching TRBD2 (6 bases). Germline values: CDR1 LGHNA, CDR2 YSLEER. CDR3 length equals 13 residues. Trimming cost V 3 bases and J 7 bases, with 10 bases left between them.

This clone was seen a handful of times. This rearrangement joins TRBV5-1 to TRBJ2-1; possibly TRBD2 for D (6 bases). Trimming pared 1 base from V and 4 bases from J, leaving 12 bases between. The CDR3 extends over 15 amino acids. CDR1 SGHRS and CDR2 YFSETQ come from the germline V gene. CDR3 in DNA: TGCGCCAGCAGCTTGTCGGCGGGGAATTACAATGAGCAGTTCTTC. Its translation is CASSLSAGNYNEQFF.

V is TRBV11-2 and J is TRBJ1-5; no firm D call. Looked up from germline, CDR1 is SGHAT and CDR2 is FQNNGV. The CDR3 has 15 residues. Deletions cut 2 bases from V and 1 base from J, with 9 bases between. The CDR3 nucleotides read TGTGCCAGCAGCTTACTACGAGGAAGCAATCAGCCCCAGCATTTT. This codes for CASSLLRGSNQPQHF.

The gene calls are TRBV6-5 and TRBJ1-4; TRBD1 matches 7 bases. Unmatched junction bases numbered 3, after V lost 6 bases and J lost 2 bases. The CDR3 has 14 amino acids. Germline CDR1 reads MNHEY; CDR2 reads SVGAGI. The CDR3 is CASSQQGTNEKLFF. CDR3 in DNA: TGTGCCAGCAGCCAACAGGGGACTAATGAAAAACTGTTTTTT.

V gene TRBV5-1 combines with J gene TRBJ2-7, with D unclear. This CDR3 has 14 residues. V lost 0 bases, J lost 1 base, and 8 bases lay in between. The germline gives CDR1 SGHRS, CDR2 YFSETQ. The CDR3 nucleotides read TGCGCCAGCAGCTTGGGACCGGAGTCCTACGAGCAGTACTTC. Amino acid sequence: CASSLGPESYEQYF.

For the CDR3, the DNA is TGTGCCAGCAGCCTAGGACAGGGGAGCTACGAGCAGTACTTC. Translated: CASSLGQGSYEQYF. The V gene is TRBV4-2, the J gene TRBJ2-7; 9 nucleotides match TRBD1. CDR3 length: 14 amino acids. J gave up 3 bases and V 4 bases, and 4 bases lay outside the gene matches. The germline V gene encodes CDR1 LGHNA and CDR2 YNFKEQ.

CDR3 protein: CASSFRDSSYNEQFF. CDR3 nucleotide sequence: TGTGCCAGCAGCTTCAGGGACAGCTCCTACAATGAGCAGTTCTTC. The chain combines TRBV5-6 with TRBJ2-1, with TRBD1 matching 7 bases. The V and J ends lost 2 bases and 0 bases, in that order; junction bases with no gene match: 2. This CDR3 is 15 amino acids long. Germline CDR1 and CDR2: SGHDT and YYEEEE.

The V and J genes are TRBV7-8 and TRBJ2-7; D is undetermined. Trimming took off 1 base at V and 4 bases at J, with 14 bases between the two ends. The CDR3 is 15 amino acids. The V gene's germline CDR1 is SGHVS and CDR2 FQNEAQ. This CDR3 reads CASSLEAAQTYEQYF. In DNA, the CDR3 is TGTGCCAGCAGCTTAGAGGCTGCGCAGACTTACGAGCAGTACTTC.

V usage is TRBV7-2 and J usage is TRBJ2-7; no firm D call. The CDR3 extends over 13 amino acids. CDR1 SGHTA and CDR2 FQGNSA come from the germline V gene. Trimming removed 1 base at V and 3 bases at J, with 7 bases between. CDR3 in amino acids: CASSLGAFYEQYF. In DNA form, the CDR3 reads TGTGCCAGCAGCTTAGGGGCGTTCTACGAGCAGTACTTC.

The rearrangement uses TRBV10-3 and TRBJ2-5; perhaps TRBD2 as D (6 bases). Germline values: CDR1 ENHRY, CDR2 SYGVKD. Trimming took off 8 bases at V and 4 bases at J, with 14 bases between the two ends. The CDR3 runs to 13 residues. The CDR3 loop reads CAIGLGSGETQYF. CDR3 coding DNA: TGTGCCATCGGGCTCGGGAGTGGAGAGACCCAGTACTTC.

The chain carries TRBV14 and TRBJ2-7, with D perhaps TRBD1 (6 bases). The CDR3 contains 14 residues. Trimming cost V 5 bases and J 0 bases, with 11 bases left between them. Germline CDR1 SGHDN, CDR2 FVKESK. Written as DNA, the CDR3 is TGTGCCAGCAGCTTCCGGGACAACTCCTACGAGCAGTACTTC. This codes for CASSFRDNSYEQYF.

The chain is built from TRBV5-1 and TRBJ1-6; D not resolved. The CDR3 contains 15 residues. V was cut by 1 base and J by 3 bases, with 8 bases left in between. Germline assignment: CDR1 SGHRS and CDR2 YFSETQ. CDR3 DNA sequence: TGCGCCAGCAGCTTGCGCGGTGGCTATAATTCACCCCTCCACTTT. It yields the protein CASSLRGGYNSPLHF.

There are a few counts of this clone. The chain carries TRBV6-1 and TRBJ1-5; unclear D gene. The CDR3 contains 13 residues. Looked up from germline, CDR1 is MNHNS and CDR2 is SASEGT. V was trimmed by 4 bases and J by 2 bases, leaving 6 bases between them. The CDR3 loop reads CASSGDGNQPQHF. CDR3 DNA sequence: TGTGCCAGCAGTGGAGATGGCAATCAGCCCCAGCATTTT.

This clone was seen a handful of times. The chain recombines TRBV6-5 with TRBJ2-2; perhaps TRBD2 as D (6 bases). V shed 10 bases and J shed 5 bases, with 14 bases lying between them. Germline values: CDR1 MNHEY, CDR2 SVGAGI. The CDR3 runs 13 residues. For the CDR3, the DNA is TGTGCCACCAAGGAGGGGAGGACCGGGGAGCTGTTTTTT. Translated: CATKEGRTGELFF.

The genes are TRBV7-6 and TRBJ2-1; 15 bases agree with TRBD2. The CDR3 sequence is 18 residues long. CDR1 and CDR2 from the germline V gene are SGHVS and FNYEAQ. With 5 bases clipped from V and 9 bases from J, the junction kept 14 bases outside the gene matches. The chain's CDR3 is CASSIPRTSGRGGTEQFF. The CDR3 nucleotides are TGTGCCAGCAGCATCCCGAGGACTAGCGGGAGGGGAGGAACTGAGCAGTTCTTC.

This chain joins TRBV9 and TRBJ1-6, with TRBD1 matching over 8 bases. CDR3 length: 16 residues. Germline CDR1 reads SGDLS; CDR2 reads YYNGEE. Trimming removed 4 bases from V and 10 bases from J; junction bases left unmatched: 13. CDR3 loop: CASSPSPGGAGSPLHF. The CDR3 DNA is TGTGCCAGCAGCCCCAGTCCAGGGGGCGCAGGGTCACCCCTCCACTTT.

A few counts support this clone. The chain joins TRBV5-4 to TRBJ1-1; possibly TRBD1 for D (5 bases). V lost 2 bases and J 5 bases, leaving 10 bases between the germline ends. The length of the CDR3 is 13 residues. Germline V lookup: CDR1 SGHNT, CDR2 YYREEE (reference sequence). The CDR3 loop reads CASSFREGTEAFF. The DNA of the CDR3 is TGTGCCAGCAGCTTCAGGGAGGGGACTGAAGCTTTCTTT. The complete variable domain, with remaining parts taken from reference TRBV5-4 and TRBJ1-1, reads ETGVTQSPTHLIKTRGQQVTLRCSSQSGHNTVSWYQQALGQGPQFIFQYYREEENGRGNFPPRFSGLQFPNYSSELNVNALELDDSALYLCASSFREGTEAFFGQGTRLTVV.

This chain connects TRBV27 to TRBJ2-3; no clear D. CDR3 length equals 12 residues. The V gene's germline CDR1 is MNHEY and CDR2 SMNVEV (reference sequence). V lost 5 bases to trimming and J lost 5 bases, with 8 bases between them. Written as DNA, the CDR3 is TGTGCCAGCAGTCCCTCGGGAGATACGCAGTATTTT. Protein product: CASSPSGDTQYF.